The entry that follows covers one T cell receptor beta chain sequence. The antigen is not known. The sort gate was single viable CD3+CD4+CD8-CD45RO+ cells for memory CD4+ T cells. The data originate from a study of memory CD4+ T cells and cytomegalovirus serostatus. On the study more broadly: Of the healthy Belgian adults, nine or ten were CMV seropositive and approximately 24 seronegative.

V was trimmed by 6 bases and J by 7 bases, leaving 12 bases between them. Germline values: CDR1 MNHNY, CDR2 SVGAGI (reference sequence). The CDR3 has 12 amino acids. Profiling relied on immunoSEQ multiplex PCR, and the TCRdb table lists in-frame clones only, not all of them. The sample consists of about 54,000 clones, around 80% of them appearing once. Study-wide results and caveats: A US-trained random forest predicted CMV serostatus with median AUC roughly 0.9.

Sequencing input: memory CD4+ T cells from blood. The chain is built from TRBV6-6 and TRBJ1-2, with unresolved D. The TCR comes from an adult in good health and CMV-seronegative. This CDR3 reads CASSLRTLGYTF. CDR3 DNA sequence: TGTGCCAGCAGCCTACGGACCCTTGGCTACACCTTC.